This T cell receptor beta chain was sequenced during a study of identical twins' blood T cells. Each TCR cDNA library carried sample-specific barcodes on both ends. Original processing methods: Each library had about 2 to 3.6 million CDR3 reads and about 90,000 to nearly 500,000 clonotypes. Each CDR3 protein is one row after TCRdb ran MiXCR on the 5' RACE reads. These V and J calls derive from TCRdb rather than the authors' analysis. The table shows hundreds of thousands of distinct CDR3 sequences, with roughly 31% occurring only once. This CDR3 spans 10 amino acids. Per the germline V gene, CDR1 is MDHEN and CDR2 is SYDVKM. The V gene lost 8 bases and the J gene lost 13 bases, with 15 bases spanning the gap. Three pairs of healthy female monozygous twins were the donors. Reared together, all three twin pairs probably met the same infectious agents and vaccines.

This TCR derives from a woman between 18 and 55 years old in good health. The sequenced sample consisted of PBMCs. This chain connects TRBV28 to TRBJ2-7; unclear D gene. The CDR3 nucleotides read TGTGCCAGCCCCCCCGGGCCCTTTTACTTC. Amino acids: CASPPGPFYF. Together with reference TRBV28 and TRBJ2-7, the CDR3 gives the full variable domain: DVKVTQSSRYLVKRTGEKVFLECVQDMDHENMFWYRQDPGLGLRLIYFSYDVKMKEKGDIPEGYSVSREKKERFSLILESASTNQTSMYLCASPPGPFYFGPGTRLTVT.